The clone carrying this T cell receptor beta chain has only a few counts. Its antigen is not known. One end of the junction varies from germline; a read error may be responsible. A second PCR of 7 to 11 cycles used a sample-barcoded 5' primer and a J-beta primer mix. Using its own MiXCR run on the 5' RACE reads, TCRdb lists one record per CDR3 protein. This sample has 700,000 or so distinct CDR3 sequences, with 35% to 50% found just once. These data come from a study of blood T cells in healthy people across ages. General study findings and limits: Estimates drawn from one million T cells were deemed to understate diversity. Per million T cells, the diversity of TCR beta decreased roughly linearly as age advanced.

In germline, CDR1 is SGHRS, CDR2 YFSETQ. CDR3 length: 14 amino acids. Russia was home to the donors, healthy Caucasian individuals aged about 6 to 90. Total RNA amounts of at least 5 micrograms were extracted per sample. This TCR was recovered from a man of 80 years or more in good health. The V gene is TRBV5-1, the J gene TRBJ2-7, with 9 bases lining up with TRBD1. Sequenced input: blood. CDR3 amino acids: CASSFPGQGREQYF. Here the CDR3 DNA reads TGTGCCAGCAGCTTTCCGGGACAGGGTCGCGAGCAGTACTTC.